The T cell receptor (beta chain) under discussion was sequenced for a study of cytomegalovirus exposure and HLA in healthy donors. The germline V gene encodes CDR1 ENHRY and CDR2 SYGVKD. The V gene lost 11 bases and the J gene lost 7 bases, with 14 bases spanning the gap. The CDR3 spans 11 residues. Study-wide results and caveats: Earlier analysis looked at TCR beta V segments, and most were productive about 90% or about 30% of the time. A highly shared variant cluster was judged a likely technical artifact. Later analysis identified a missense DCLRE1C variant that was linked to TCR beta V- and J-gene trimming.

The PCR employed 60 Vbeta primers together with 13 Jbeta primers. Only in-frame clones appear in the TCRdb table, and some are missing; sequencing was by immunoSEQ multiplex PCR. The listing records 55,000 to 75,000 clones. Comment on this clone: What it recognizes is unknown.

The V and J genes are TRBV10-3 and TRBJ1-1, with D possibly TRBD1 on 6 matching bases. The sequence was obtained from a woman in her 30s in good health and CMV-seronegative. Sequenced input: PBMCs. CDR3: CASTRGSEAFF. In nucleotides, the CDR3 is TGTGCCTCCACAAGGGGGAGTGAAGCTTTCTTT.